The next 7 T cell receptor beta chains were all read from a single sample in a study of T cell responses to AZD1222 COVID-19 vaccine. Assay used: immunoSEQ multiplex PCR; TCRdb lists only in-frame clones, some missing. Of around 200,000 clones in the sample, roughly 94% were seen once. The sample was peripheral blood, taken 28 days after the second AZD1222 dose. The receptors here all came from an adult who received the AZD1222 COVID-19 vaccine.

CDR3 sequence reads: CASRGTGDRIRLHF. The CDR3 DNA reads TGTGCCAGTAGGGGGACAGGCGATCGTATAAGACTCCACTTT. V and J are TRBV19 and TRBJ1-6; TRBD1 agrees at 8 bases. Germline CDR1 and CDR2: LNHDA and SQIVND (reference sequence). Trimming at V came to 6 bases and at J to 16 bases, leaving 14 bases not matched to a gene. The CDR3 length is 14 residues.

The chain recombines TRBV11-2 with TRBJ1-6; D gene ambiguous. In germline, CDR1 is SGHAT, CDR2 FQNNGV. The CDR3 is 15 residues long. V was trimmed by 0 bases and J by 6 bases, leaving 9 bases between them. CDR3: CASSLEGFGNSPLHF. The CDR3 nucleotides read TGTGCCAGCAGCTTAGAAGGGTTCGGTAATTCACCCCTCCACTTT.

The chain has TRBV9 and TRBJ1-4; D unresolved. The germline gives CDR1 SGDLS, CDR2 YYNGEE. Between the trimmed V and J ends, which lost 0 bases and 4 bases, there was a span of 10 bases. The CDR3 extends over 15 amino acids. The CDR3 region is CASSVGARGNEKLFF. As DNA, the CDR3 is TGTGCCAGCAGCGTAGGGGCCAGAGGTAATGAAAAACTGTTTTTT.

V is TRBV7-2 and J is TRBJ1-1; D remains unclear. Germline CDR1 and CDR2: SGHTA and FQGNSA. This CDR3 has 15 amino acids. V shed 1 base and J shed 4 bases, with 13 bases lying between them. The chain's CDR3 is CASSLVEGGSTEAFF. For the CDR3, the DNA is TGTGCCAGCAGCTTAGTGGAGGGAGGGAGCACTGAAGCTTTCTTT.

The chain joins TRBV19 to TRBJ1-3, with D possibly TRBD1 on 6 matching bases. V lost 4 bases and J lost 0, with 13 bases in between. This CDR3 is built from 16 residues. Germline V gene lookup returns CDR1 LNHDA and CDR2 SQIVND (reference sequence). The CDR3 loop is CASSTPGGPSGNTIYF. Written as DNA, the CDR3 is TGTGCCAGTAGTACCCCCGGGGGGCCCTCTGGAAACACCATATATTTT.

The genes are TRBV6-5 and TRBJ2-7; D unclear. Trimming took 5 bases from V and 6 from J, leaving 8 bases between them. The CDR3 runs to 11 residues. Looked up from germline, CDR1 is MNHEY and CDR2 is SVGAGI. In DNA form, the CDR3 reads TGTGCCAGCAGTAACAAAGCCGAGCAGTACTTC. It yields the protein CASSNKAEQYF.

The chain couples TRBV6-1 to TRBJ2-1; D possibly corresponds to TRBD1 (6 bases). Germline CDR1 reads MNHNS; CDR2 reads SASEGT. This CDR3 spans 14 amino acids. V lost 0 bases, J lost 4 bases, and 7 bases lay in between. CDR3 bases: TGTGCCAGCAGTGAAGCGGACAGTTACAATGAGCAGTTCTTC. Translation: CASSEADSYNEQFF.